This entry concerns a single T cell receptor beta chain. The sample originates from a study of blood T cell repertoires in COVID-19. The CDR3 is 15 amino acids. Germline V gives CDR1 SGHTA, CDR2 FQGNSA. The V and J ends lost 3 bases and 7 bases respectively, with 19 bases between them. Authors' processing steps: The authors estimated nucleated cell counts from reference gene primer amplification. Only in-frame clones appear in the TCRdb table, and some are missing; sequencing was by immunoSEQ multiplex PCR. Clone size and the V and J calls come from that table; the DNA yielded D and trimming. There are some 250,000 clones in the sample; approximately 83% occur only once, and roughly 3% lies in the top ten.

This chain joins TRBV7-2 and TRBJ2-7; the D is unclear. Sequenced input: peripheral blood. This clonotype originated in a woman aged 25 to 39 who had recovered from COVID-19. The CDR3 reads CASSFSGSQGGEQYF. In nucleotides, the CDR3 is TGTGCCAGCAGCTTCTCGGGTTCCCAAGGTGGGGAGCAGTACTTC.